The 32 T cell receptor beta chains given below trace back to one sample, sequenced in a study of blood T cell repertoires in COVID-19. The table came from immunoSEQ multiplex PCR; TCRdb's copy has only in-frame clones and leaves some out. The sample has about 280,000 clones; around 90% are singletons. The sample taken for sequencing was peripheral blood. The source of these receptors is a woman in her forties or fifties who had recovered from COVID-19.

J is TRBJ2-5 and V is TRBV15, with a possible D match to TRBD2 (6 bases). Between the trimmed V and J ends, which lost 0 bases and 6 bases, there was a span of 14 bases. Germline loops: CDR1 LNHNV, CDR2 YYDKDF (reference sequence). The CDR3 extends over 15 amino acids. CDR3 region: CATSRDRGWTKTQYF. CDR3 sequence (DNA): TGTGCCACCAGCAGAGATCGGGGGTGGACGAAGACCCAGTACTTC.

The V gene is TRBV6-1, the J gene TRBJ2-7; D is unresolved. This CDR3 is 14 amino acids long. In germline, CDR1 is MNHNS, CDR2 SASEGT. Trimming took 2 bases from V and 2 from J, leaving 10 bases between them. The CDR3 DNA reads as TGTGCCAGCAGTGAATCAGGCAGAACCTACGAGCAGTACTTC. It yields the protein CASSESGRTYEQYF.

The CDR3 sequence is CASSYPGEKLFF. The CDR3 DNA sequence: TGTGCCAGCAGTTACCCGGGGGAAAAACTGTTTTTT. The chain joins TRBV6-2 or TRBV6-3 to TRBJ1-4; the D is unclear. Germline lookup yields CDR1 MNHEY and CDR2 SVGEGT. V dropped 2 bases and J dropped 8 bases, with 6 bases sitting between them. This CDR3 has 12 amino acids.

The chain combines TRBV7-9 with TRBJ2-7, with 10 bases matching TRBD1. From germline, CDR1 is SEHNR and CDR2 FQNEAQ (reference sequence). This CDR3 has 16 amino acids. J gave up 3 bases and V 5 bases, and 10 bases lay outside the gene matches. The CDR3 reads CASSTPPGQGIYEQYF. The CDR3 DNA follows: TGTGCCAGCAGCACTCCTCCGGGACAGGGGATCTACGAGCAGTACTTC.

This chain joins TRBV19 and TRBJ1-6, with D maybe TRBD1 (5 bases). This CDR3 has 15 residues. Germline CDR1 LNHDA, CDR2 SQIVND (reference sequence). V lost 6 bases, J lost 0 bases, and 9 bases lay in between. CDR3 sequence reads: CASSRARSYNSPLHF. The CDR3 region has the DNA TGTGCCAGTAGCAGGGCCCGCTCCTATAATTCACCCCTCCACTTT.

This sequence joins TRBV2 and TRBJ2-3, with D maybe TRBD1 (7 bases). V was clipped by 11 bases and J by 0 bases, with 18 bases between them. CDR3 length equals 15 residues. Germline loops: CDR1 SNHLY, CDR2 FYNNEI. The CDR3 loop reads CADSTTGTSTDTQYF. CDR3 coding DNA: TGTGCCGACTCCACGACAGGGACTAGCACAGATACGCAGTATTTT.

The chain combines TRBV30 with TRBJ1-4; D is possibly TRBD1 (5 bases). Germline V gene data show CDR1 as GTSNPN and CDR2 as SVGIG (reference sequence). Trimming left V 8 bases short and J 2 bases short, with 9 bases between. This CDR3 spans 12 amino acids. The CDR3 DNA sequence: TGTGCCGGCAGGGCCACTAATGAAAAACTGTTTTTT. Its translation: CAGRATNEKLFF.

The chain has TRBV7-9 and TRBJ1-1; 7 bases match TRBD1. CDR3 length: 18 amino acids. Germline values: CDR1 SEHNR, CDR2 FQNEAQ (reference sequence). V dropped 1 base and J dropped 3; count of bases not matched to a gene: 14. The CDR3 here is CASSLEFRDSKKDTEAFF. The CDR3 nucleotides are TGTGCCAGCAGCTTAGAATTCCGGGACAGTAAGAAGGACACTGAAGCTTTCTTT.

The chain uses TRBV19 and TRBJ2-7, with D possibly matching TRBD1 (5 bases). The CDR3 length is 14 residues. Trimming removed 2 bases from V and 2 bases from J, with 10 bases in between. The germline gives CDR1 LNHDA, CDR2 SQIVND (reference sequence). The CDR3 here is CASSILDKAYEQYF. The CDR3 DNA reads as TGTGCCAGTAGTATACTGGACAAAGCCTACGAGCAGTACTTC.

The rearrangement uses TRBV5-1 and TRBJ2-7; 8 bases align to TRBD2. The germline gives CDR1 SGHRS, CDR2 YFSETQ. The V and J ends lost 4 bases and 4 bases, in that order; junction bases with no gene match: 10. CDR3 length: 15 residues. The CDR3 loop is CASSQTSADLYEQYF. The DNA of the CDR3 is TGCGCCAGCAGCCAGACTAGCGCAGACTTATACGAGCAGTACTTC.

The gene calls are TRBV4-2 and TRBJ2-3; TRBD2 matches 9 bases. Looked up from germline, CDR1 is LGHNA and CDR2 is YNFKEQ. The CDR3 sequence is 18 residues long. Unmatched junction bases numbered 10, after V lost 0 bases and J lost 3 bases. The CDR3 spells CASSQDRGAGGATDTQYF. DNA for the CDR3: TGTGCCAGCAGCCAAGATAGAGGAGCGGGGGGAGCAACAGATACGCAGTATTTT.

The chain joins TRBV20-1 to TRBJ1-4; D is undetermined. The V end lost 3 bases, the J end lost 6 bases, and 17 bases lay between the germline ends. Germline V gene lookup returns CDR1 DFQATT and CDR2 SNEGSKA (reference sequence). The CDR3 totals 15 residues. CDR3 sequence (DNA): TGCAGTGCTAGTCCCTCTCCGAGGCCAGATGAAAAACTGTTTTTT. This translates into CSASPSPRPDEKLFF.

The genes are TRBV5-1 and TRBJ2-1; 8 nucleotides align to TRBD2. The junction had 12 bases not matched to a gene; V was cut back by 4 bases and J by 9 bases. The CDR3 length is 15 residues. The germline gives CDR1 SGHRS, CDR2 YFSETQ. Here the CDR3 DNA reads TGCGCCAGCAGCCTCCCGAGCGGGAGTCCCGGTGAGCAGTTCTTC. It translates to CASSLPSGSPGEQFF.

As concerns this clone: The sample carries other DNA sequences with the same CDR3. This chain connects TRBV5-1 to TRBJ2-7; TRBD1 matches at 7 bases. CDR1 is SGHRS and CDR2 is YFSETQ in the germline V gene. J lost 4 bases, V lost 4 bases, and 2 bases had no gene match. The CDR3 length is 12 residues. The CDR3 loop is CASSGTAYEQYF. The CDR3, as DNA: TGCGCCAGCAGCGGGACAGCTTACGAGCAGTACTTC.

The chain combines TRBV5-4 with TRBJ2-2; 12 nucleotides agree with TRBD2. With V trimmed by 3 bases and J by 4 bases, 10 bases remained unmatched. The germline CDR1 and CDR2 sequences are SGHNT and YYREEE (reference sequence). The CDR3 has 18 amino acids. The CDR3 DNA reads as TGTGCCAGCAGCTCCGCTGTGCTGGGACTAGCGGGCACCGGGGAGCTGTTTTTT. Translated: CASSSAVLGLAGTGELFF. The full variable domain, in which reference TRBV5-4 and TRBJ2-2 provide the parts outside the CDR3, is ETGVTQSPTHLIKTRGQQVTLRCSSQSGHNTVSWYQQALGQGPQFIFQYYREEENGRGNFPPRFSGLQFPNYSSELNVNALELDDSALYLCASSSAVLGLAGTGELFFGEGSRLTVL.

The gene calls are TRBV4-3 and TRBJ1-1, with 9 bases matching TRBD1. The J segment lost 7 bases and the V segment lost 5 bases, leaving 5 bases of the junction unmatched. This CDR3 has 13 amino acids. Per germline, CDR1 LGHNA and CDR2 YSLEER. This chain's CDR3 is CASSKQGAVEAFF. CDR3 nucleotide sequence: TGCGCCAGCAGCAAACAGGGGGCCGTTGAAGCTTTCTTT.

The CDR3 is CASSLVLGPGGQPQHF. For the CDR3, the DNA is TGTGCCAGCAGCTTGGTACTCGGGCCCGGGGGACAGCCCCAGCATTTT. The chain joins TRBV7-2 to TRBJ1-5; D possibly corresponds to TRBD1 (5 bases). The ends were cut back, 3 bases at V and 7 bases at J, with 19 bases in the middle. Germline V gene data show CDR1 as SGHTA and CDR2 as FQGNSA. The CDR3 has 16 amino acids.

The DNA for the CDR3 is TGTGCCAGCAGTGAAATGGGCCCAGAAAAACTGTTTTTT. Protein: CASSEMGPEKLFF. The rearrangement uses TRBV2 and TRBJ1-4; D uncertain. Germline V gene data show CDR1 as SNHLY and CDR2 as FYNNEI. This CDR3 region has 13 residues. V was shortened by 2 bases and J by 8 bases, with 9 bases between the two germline ends.

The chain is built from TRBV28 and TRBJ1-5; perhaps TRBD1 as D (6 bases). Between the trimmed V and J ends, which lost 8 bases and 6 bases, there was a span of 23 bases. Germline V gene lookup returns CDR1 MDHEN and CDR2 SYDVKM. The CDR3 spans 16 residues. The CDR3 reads CASAGTGTWIGQPQHF. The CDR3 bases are TGTGCCAGCGCTGGCACAGGGACATGGATAGGTCAGCCCCAGCATTTT.

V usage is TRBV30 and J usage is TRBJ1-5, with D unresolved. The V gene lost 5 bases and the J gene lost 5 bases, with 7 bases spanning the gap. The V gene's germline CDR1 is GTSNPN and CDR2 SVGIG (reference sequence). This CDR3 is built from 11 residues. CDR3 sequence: CAWGPDQPQHF. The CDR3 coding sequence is TGTGCCTGGGGCCCGGATCAGCCCCAGCATTTT.

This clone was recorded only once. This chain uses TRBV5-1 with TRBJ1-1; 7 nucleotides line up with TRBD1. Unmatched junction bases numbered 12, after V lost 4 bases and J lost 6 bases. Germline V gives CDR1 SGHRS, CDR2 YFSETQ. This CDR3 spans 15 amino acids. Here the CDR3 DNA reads TGCGCCAGCAGCACTCGAGGGGGCAGGGGCGCTGAAGCTTTCTTT. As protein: CASSTRGGRGAEAFF.

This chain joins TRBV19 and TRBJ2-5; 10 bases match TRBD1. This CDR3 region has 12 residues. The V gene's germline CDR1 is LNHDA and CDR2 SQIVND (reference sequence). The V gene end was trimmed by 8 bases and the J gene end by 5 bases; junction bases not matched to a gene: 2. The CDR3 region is CASADRGETQYF. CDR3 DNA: TGTGCCAGTGCGGACAGGGGGGAGACCCAGTACTTC.

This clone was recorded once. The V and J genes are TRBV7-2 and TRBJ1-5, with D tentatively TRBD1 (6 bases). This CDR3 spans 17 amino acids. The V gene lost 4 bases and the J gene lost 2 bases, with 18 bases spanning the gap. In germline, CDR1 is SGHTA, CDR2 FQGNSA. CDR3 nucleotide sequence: TGTGCCAGCAGCTACCGACAGGTAATAGGGCGCAATCAGCCCCAGCATTTT. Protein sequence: CASSYRQVIGRNQPQHF. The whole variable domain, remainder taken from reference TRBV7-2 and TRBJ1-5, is GAGVSQSPSNKVTEKGKDVELRCDPISGHTALYWYRQSLGQGLEFLIYFQGNSAPDKSGLPSDRFSAERTGGSVSTLTIQRTQQEDSAVYLCASSYRQVIGRNQPQHFGDGTRLSIL.

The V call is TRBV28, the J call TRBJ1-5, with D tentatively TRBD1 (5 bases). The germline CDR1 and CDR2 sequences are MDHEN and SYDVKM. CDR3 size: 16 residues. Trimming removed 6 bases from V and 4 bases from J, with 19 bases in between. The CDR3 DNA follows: TGTGCCAGCAGCCCCCAGGTGGGGGGTGGAAATCAGCCCCAGCATTTT. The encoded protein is CASSPQVGGGNQPQHF.

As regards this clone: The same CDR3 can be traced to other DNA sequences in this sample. This CDR3 reads CASSLAGEQYF. The CDR3 nucleotides read TGTGCCAGCAGCCTCGCGGGAGAGCAGTACTTC. The rearrangement joins TRBV5-6 to TRBJ2-7, with D perhaps TRBD2 (6 bases). From germline, CDR1 is SGHDT and CDR2 YYEEEE. This CDR3 comprises 11 residues. Trimming took off 4 bases at V and 7 bases at J, with 9 bases between the two ends.

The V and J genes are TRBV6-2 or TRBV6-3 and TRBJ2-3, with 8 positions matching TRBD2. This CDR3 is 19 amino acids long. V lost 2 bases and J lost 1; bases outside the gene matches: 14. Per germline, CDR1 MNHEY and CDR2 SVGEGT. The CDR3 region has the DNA TGTGCCAGCAGTTACCCCCAACGGGAGGGAAGGCGGGGCACAGATACGCAGTATTTT. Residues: CASSYPQREGRRGTDTQYF.

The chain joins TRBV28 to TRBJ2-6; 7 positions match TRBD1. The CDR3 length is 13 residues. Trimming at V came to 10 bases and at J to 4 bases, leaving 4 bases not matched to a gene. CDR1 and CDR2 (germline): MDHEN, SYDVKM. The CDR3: CATRGPGANVLTF. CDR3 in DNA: TGTGCCACTAGGGGGCCCGGGGCCAACGTCCTGACTTTC.

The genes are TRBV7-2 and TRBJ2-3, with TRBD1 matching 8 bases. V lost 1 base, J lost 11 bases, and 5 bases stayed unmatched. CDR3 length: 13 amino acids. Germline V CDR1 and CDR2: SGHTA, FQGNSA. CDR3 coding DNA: TGTGCCAGCAGCTTAGTCCTCGACAGGGGGCAGTATTTT. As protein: CASSLVLDRGQYF. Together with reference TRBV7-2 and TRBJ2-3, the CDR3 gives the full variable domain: GAGVSQSPSNKVTEKGKDVELRCDPISGHTALYWYRQSLGQGLEFLIYFQGNSAPDKSGLPSDRFSAERTGGSVSTLTIQRTQQEDSAVYLCASSLVLDRGQYFGPGTRLTVL.

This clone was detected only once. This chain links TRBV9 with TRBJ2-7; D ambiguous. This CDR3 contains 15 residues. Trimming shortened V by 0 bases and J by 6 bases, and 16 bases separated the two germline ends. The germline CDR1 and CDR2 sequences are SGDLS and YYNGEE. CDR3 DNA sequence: TGTGCCAGCAGCGTAGCTGAGACATTTGCCGGCGAGCAGTACTTC. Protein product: CASSVAETFAGEQYF.

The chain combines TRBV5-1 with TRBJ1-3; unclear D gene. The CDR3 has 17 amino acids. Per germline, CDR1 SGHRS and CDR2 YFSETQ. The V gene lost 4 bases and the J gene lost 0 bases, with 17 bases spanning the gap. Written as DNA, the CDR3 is TGCGCCAGCAGCCAAGCAGGACTACCAAGCTCTGGAAACACCATATATTTT. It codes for CASSQAGLPSSGNTIYF.

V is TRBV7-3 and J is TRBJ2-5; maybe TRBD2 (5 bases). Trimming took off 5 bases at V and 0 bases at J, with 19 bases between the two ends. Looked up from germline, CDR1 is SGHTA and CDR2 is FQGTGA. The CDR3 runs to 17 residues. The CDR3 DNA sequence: TGTGCCAGCAGCCAAACGAGCGGTCGAAGGTACCAAGAGACCCAGTACTTC. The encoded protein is CASSQTSGRRYQETQYF.

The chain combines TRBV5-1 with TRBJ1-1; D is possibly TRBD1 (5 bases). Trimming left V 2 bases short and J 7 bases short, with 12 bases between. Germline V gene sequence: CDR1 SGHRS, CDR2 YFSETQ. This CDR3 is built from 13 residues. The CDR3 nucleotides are TGCGCCAGCAGCTTAACAGGCAAAAATGAAGCTTTCTTT. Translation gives CASSLTGKNEAFF.